Listed here is a single T cell receptor beta chain. Its antigen is unknown. The sample is drawn from a study of beta chain features in type 1 diabetes. In the study overall: Examined across all samples were over 85 million sorted cells. Study-wide points: TCRB rearrangement may or may not be influenced by HLA type; here this remained unresolved. Overrepresentation of cells with high TCR expression could result from cDNA sequencing. In every one of the four CD4+ subsets, TCRB CDR3s were moderately but significantly shorter in Type 1 diabetes patients.

This CDR3 comprises 15 residues. CDR1 is MNHEY, CDR2 SMNVEV, per germline (reference sequence). With 6 bases removed from V and 0 bases from J, the gap between germline ends came to 14 bases. The whole isolated RNA underwent reverse transcription, so sequencing captured expressed TCRB transcripts. Only in-frame clones appear in the TCRdb table, and some are missing; sequencing was by immunoSEQ multiplex PCR. This table holds more than 130,000 clones, 6.9% found once. The sequence derives from a woman aged 25 to 39 in good health. Sample: central memory CD4+ T cells from blood. V and J are TRBV27 and TRBJ1-2; D might be TRBD1 (5 bases). CDR3 sequence: CASREGWKANYGYTF. Here the CDR3 DNA reads TGTGCCAGCAGGGAGGGGTGGAAAGCTAACTATGGCTACACCTTC.